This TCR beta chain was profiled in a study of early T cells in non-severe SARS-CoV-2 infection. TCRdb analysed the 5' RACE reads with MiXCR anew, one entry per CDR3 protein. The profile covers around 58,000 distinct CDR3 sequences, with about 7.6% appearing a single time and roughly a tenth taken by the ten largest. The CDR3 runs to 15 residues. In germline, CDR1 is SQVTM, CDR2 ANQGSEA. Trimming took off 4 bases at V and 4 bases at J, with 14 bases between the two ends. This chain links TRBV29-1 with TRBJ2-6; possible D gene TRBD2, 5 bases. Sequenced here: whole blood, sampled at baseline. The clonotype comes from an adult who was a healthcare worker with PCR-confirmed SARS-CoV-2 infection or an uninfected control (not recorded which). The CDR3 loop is CSVAIGVGGANVLTF. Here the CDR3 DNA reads TGCAGCGTTGCTATCGGGGTTGGAGGGGCCAACGTCCTGACTTTC.